This TCR beta chain appears in the sequencing data of a study of cytomegalovirus exposure and HLA in healthy donors. PCR involved 60 Vbeta and 13 Jbeta primers. Assay: immunoSEQ multiplex PCR; the TCRdb copy retains only in-frame clones and omits some. The sample lists about 95,000 clones; about three quarters were seen once. Trimming at V came to 3 bases and at J to 13 bases, leaving 8 bases not matched to a gene. The CDR3 sequence is 12 residues long. Germline CDR1 is MDHEN and CDR2 is SYDVKM. This chain connects TRBV28 to TRBJ1-2, with 7 bases aligning to TRBD1. The sequence derives from a man in his thirties or forties in good health and CMV-seropositive. The sequenced sample consisted of PBMCs. The CDR3 reads CASSLGDSLSTF. CDR3 DNA sequence: TGTGCCAGCAGTTTGGGGGACAGTCTCTCCACCTTC.